Listed here are 8 T cell receptor beta chains from one sample, sequenced in a study of CD8+ T cells in alopecia areata (dated by TCRdb to the late 2010s). The library was produced with the immunoSEQ multiplex PCR assay. For TCR sequencing, RNA was extracted from every sample and reverse transcribed into cDNA to serve as template. Held by TCRdb, this immuneACCESS table contains in-frame sequences only and omits some clones. Under half of the omission traces to an unresolved V gene where checked; the cause of the rest is unknown. The sample table holds approximately 210,000 clones, of which roughly three fifths were seen once. 3% to 4% of the sample comes from the top ten. The time point label of this sample denotes: around 4 weeks on oral tofacitinib. The treatment or condition label, read with the paper, signifies: oral pan-JAK inhibitor, 5-10 mg twice daily. Sequences were derived from CD4+ T cells sorted from blood, sampled at week 4, from a patient treated with tofacitinib. The receptors were sampled from a human donor with alopecia areata.

This clone was recorded only once. V usage is TRBV29-1 and J usage is TRBJ2-3; D is unclear. Germline assignment: CDR1 SQVTM and CDR2 ANQGSEA. This CDR3 has 13 residues. V lost 2 bases to trimming and J lost 2 bases, with 8 bases between them. The CDR3, as DNA: TGCAGCGTTGAATGGCTGCTCACAGATACGCAGTATTTT. The encoded protein is CSVEWLLTDTQYF.

This rearrangement joins TRBV6-1 to TRBJ2-5, with D hard to call. This CDR3 is built from 16 residues. Germline V gene data show CDR1 as MNHNS and CDR2 as SASEGT. Trimming stripped 1 base from V and 0 bases from J, with 12 bases between. Written as DNA, the CDR3 is TGTGCCAGCAGTGAAGACCTCCAGCCCCACCAAGAGACCCAGTACTTC. Protein: CASSEDLQPHQETQYF.

CDR3 region: CASSQALGNSYEQYF. As DNA, the CDR3 is TGCGCCAGCAGCCAAGCATTGGGGAATTCCTACGAGCAGTACTTC. The chain has TRBV4-3 and TRBJ2-7; D is undetermined. This CDR3 is built from 15 residues. Trimming took 1 base from V and 1 from J, leaving 11 bases between them. CDR1 and CDR2 (germline): LGHNA, YSLEER.

The chain's CDR3 is CSVSTTGEAFF. CDR3 coding DNA: TGCAGCGTTAGCACCACAGGTGAAGCTTTCTTT. This chain links TRBV29-1 with TRBJ1-1; D is possibly TRBD1 (5 bases). V lost 5 bases to trimming and J lost 7 bases, with 11 bases between them. Germline V CDR1 and CDR2: SQVTM, ANQGSEA. The CDR3 runs 11 residues. Complete variable domain (other parts from reference TRBV29-1 and TRBJ1-1): SAVISQKPSRDICQRGTSLTIQCQVDSQVTMMFWYRQQPGQSLTLIATANQGSEATYESGFVIDKFPISRPNLTFSTLTVSNMSPEDSSIYLCSVSTTGEAFFGQGTRLTVV.

The chain employs TRBV15 and TRBJ2-1; a possible D gene is TRBD1 (7 bases). CDR3 length: 14 amino acids. The germline V and J ends were trimmed by 1 base and 9 bases, with 13 bases remaining between them. Germline-derived CDR1 and CDR2 are LNHNV and YYDKDF (reference sequence). CDR3 region: CATSRGNQGGEQFF. CDR3 in DNA: TGTGCCACCAGCAGAGGGAATCAGGGGGGTGAGCAGTTCTTC. Filled out from reference TRBV15 and TRBJ2-1, the complete variable domain reads DAMVIQNPRYQVTQFGKPVTLSCSQTLNHNVMYWYQQKSSQAPKLLFHYYDKDFNNEADTPDNFQSRRPNTSFCFLDIRSPGLGDTAMYLCATSRGNQGGEQFFGPGTRLTVL.

The V gene is TRBV6-5, the J gene TRBJ2-5; 11 bases are shared with TRBD1. The CDR3 spans 14 residues. The germline V gene has CDR1 MNHEY and CDR2 SVGAGI. J was trimmed by 5 bases and V by 7 bases; bases with no gene match: 6. CDR3 sequence: CASKQDRGRETQYF. CDR3 nucleotide sequence: TGTGCCAGCAAACAGGACAGGGGGCGGGAGACCCAGTACTTC.

This chain links TRBV29-1 with TRBJ2-2, with 7 positions matching TRBD1. After removal of 4 bases from V and 6 bases from J, the junction contained 14 bases not matched to a gene. The germline gives CDR1 SQVTM, CDR2 ANQGSEA. This CDR3 comprises 16 residues. Here the CDR3 DNA reads TGCAGCGTTGTGCGTTTGAGGGGGCCGGAGGCCGGGGAGCTGTTTTTT. Protein sequence: CSVVRLRGPEAGELFF.

This chain connects TRBV7-2 to TRBJ2-3; D is unclear. V was pared by 4 bases and J by 6 bases, with 8 bases between. The CDR3 is 12 amino acids. Germline CDR1 and CDR2: SGHTA and FQGNSA. CDR3: CASSSPLDTQYF. CDR3 nucleotide sequence: TGTGCCAGCAGCTCTCCGCTGGATACGCAGTATTTT.